The subject of this entry is one T cell receptor beta chain. Its antigen is not known. These data belong to a study of T cell responses to AZD1222 COVID-19 vaccine. V lost 2 bases and J lost 6, with 11 bases in between. The CDR3 consists of 14 residues. Germline lookup yields CDR1 KGHSH and CDR2 LQKENI. Study conclusions and caveats: Spike-specific TCR depth and breadth grew after two AZD1222 doses.

The repertoire was sequenced with immunoSEQ multiplex PCR; TCRdb's copy has only in-frame clones and lacks some. The data hold about 160,000 clones, with around 92% observed a single time. The chain combines TRBV18 with TRBJ1-5; tentatively, D is TRBD1 (5 bases). The sequence came from an adult in good health. This specimen was peripheral blood, taken on day 0 of AZD1222 vaccination. The CDR3 coding sequence is TGTGCCAGCTCACCAGACAGTTTAAGTCAGCCCCAGCATTTT. Translating it yields CASSPDSLSQPQHF.